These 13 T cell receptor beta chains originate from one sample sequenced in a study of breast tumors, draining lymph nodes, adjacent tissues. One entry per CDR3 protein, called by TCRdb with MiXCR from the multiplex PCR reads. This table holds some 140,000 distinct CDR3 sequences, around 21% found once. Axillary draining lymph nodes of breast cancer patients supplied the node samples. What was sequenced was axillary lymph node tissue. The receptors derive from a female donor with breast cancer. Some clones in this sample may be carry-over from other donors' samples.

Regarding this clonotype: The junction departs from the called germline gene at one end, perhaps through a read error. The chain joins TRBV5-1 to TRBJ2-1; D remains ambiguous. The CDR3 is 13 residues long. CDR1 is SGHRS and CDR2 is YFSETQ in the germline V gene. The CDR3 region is CASSPSSHNEQFF. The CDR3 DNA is TGCGCCAGCAGCCCCAGCTCCCACAATGAGCAGTTCTTC.

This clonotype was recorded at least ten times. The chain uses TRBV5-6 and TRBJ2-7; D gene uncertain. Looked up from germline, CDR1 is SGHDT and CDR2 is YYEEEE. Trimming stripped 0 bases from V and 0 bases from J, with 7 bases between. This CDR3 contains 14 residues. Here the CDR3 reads CASSLEASSYEQYF. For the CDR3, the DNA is TGTGCCAGCAGCTTGGAGGCGAGCTCCTACGAGCAGTACTTC.

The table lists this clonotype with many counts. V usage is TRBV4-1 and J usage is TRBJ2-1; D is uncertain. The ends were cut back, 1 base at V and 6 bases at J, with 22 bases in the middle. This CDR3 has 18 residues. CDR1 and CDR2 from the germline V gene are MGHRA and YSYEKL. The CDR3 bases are TGCGCCAGCAGCCAAGTTTCCGAAGGGCCGGCGGTCGGCAATGAGCAGTTCTTC. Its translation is CASSQVSEGPAVGNEQFF.

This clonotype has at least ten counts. The CDR3, as DNA: TGTGCCAGCAGCCCTGGACTAGCTCATACCTACGAGCAGTACTTC. It is translated as CASSPGLAHTYEQYF. The V and J genes are TRBV7-8 and TRBJ2-7; TRBD2 aligns across 8 bases. The J segment lost 2 bases and the V segment lost 5 bases, leaving 8 bases of the junction unmatched. The germline V gene encodes CDR1 SGHVS and CDR2 FQNEAQ. The CDR3 has 15 amino acids.

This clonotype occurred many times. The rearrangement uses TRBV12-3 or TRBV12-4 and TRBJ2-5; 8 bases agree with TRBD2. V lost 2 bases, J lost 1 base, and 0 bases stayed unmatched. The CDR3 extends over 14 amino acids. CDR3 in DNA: TGTGCCAGCAGTTTACTAGCGGGCCAAGAGACCCAGTACTTC. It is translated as CASSLLAGQETQYF.

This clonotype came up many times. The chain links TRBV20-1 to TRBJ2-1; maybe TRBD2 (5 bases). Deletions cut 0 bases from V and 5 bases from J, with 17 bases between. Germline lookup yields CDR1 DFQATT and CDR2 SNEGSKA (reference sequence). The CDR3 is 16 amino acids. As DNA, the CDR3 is TGCAGTGCTAGAGATTTTCGGGGATCCAACAACAATGAGCAGTTCTTC. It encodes CSARDFRGSNNNEQFF.

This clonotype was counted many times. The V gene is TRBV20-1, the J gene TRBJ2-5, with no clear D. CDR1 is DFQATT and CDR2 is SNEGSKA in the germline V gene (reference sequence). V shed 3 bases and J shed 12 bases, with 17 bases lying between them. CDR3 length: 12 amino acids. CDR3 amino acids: CSARDLHQAEYF. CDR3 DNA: TGCAGTGCTAGGGACCTCCACCAAGCCGAGTACTTC.

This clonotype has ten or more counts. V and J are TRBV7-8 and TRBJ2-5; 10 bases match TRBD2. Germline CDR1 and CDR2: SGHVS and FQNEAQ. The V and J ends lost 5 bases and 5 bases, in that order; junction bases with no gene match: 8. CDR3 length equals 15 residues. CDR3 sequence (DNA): TGTGCCAGCAGCCAATCGACTAGCGGGCGGGAGACCCAGTACTTC. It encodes CASSQSTSGRETQYF.

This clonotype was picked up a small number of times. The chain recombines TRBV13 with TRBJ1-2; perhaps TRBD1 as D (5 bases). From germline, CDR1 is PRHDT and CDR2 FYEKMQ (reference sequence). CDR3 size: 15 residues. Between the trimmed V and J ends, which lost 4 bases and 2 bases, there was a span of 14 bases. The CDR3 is CASSSTPGPNYGYTF. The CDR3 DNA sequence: TGTGCCAGCAGCTCGACACCGGGACCGAACTATGGCTACACCTTC.

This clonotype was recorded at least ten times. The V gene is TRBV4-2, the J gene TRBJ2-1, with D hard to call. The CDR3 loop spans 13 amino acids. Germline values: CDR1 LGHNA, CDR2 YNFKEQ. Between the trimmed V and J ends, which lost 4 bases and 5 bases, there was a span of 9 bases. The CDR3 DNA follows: TGTGCCAGCAGCCCCCCTCAGGACAATGAGCAGTTCTTC. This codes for CASSPPQDNEQFF.

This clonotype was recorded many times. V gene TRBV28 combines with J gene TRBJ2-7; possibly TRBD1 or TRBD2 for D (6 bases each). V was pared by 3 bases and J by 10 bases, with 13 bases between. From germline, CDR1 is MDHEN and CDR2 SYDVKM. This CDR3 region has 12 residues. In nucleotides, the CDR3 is TGTGCCAGCAGTTTTGGGGGGCTAGATCAGTACTTC. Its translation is CASSFGGLDQYF.

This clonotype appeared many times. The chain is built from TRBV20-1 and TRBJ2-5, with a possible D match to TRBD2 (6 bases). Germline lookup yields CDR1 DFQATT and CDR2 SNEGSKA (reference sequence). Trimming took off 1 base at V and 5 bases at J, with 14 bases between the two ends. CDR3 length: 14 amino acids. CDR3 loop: CSARGELASETQYF. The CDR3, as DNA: TGCAGTGCTAGAGGAGAACTAGCTTCTGAGACCCAGTACTTC.

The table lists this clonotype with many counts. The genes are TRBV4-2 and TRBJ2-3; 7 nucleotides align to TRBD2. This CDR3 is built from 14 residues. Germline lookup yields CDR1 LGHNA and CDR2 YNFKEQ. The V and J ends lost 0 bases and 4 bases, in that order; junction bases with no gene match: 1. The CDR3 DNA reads TGTGCCAGCAGCCAAGAAACTAGCGCAGATACGCAGTATTTT. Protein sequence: CASSQETSADTQYF.